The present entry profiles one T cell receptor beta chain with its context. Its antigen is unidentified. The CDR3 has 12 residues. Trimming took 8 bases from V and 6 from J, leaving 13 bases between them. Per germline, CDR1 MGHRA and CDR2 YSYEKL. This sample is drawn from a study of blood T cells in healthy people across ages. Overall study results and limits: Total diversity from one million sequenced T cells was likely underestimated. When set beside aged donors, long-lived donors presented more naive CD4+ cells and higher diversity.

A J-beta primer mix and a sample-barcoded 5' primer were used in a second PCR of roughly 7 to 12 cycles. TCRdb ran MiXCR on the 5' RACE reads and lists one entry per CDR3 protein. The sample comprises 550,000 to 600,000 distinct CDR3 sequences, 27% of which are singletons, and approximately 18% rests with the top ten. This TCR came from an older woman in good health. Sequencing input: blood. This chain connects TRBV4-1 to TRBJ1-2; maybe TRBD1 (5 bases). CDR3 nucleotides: TGCGCCAGCGGGGGAGAGGGGAATGGCTACACCTTC. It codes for CASGGEGNGYTF.